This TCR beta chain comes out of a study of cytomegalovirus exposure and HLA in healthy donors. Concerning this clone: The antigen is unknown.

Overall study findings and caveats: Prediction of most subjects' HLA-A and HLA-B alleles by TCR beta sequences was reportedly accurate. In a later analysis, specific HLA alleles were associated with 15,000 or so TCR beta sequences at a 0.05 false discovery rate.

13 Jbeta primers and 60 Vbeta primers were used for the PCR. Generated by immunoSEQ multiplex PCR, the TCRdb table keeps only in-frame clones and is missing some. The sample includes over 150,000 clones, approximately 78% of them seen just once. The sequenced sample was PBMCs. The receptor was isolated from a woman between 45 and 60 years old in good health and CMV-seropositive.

CDR3 sequence reads: CASSLVGTGSYEQYF. CDR3 bases: TGTGCCAGCAGCTTAGTAGGGACAGGATCCTACGAGCAGTACTTC. V usage is TRBV7-6 and J usage is TRBJ2-7; 8 positions match TRBD1. There are 15 residues in the CDR3. The ends lost 1 base at V and 1 base at J; junction bases unmatched: 3. Germline loops: CDR1 SGHVS, CDR2 FNYEAQ.